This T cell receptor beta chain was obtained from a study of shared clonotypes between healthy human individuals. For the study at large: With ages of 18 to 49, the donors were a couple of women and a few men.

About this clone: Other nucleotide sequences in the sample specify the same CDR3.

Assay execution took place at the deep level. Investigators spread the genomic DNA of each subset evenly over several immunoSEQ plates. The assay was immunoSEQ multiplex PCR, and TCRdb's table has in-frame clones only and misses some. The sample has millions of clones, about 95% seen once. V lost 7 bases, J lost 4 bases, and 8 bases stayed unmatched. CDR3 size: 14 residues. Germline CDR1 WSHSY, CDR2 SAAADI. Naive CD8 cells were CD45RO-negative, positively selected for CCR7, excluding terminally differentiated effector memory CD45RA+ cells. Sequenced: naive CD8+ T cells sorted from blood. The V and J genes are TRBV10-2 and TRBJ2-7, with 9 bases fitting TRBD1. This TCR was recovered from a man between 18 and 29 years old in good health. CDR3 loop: CASTEGTGPYEQYF. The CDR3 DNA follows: TGCGCCAGCACCGAGGGGACAGGGCCATACGAGCAGTACTTC.